This TCR beta chain appears in the sequencing data of a study of PD-1 blockade in classical Hodgkin lymphoma. Profiling relied on immunoSEQ multiplex PCR, and the TCRdb table lists in-frame clones only, not all of them. The sample yields 25,000 or so clones, over 60% seen once. Turning to this clone: Its matching antigen is unknown.

General study results and limits: With respect to the repertoire differences, their causes, possibly disease activity or prior therapy, remain undefined.

All patients experienced relapse after autologous stem cell transplantation, and brentuximab vedotin exposure was variable. The CDR3 has 15 amino acids. Germline V gene data show CDR1 as LGHNA and CDR2 as YNFKEQ. V lost 4 bases and J 7 bases, leaving 18 bases between the germline ends. The receptor comes from a human donor with classical Hodgkin lymphoma. The genes are TRBV4-2 and TRBJ2-3; no clear D. The sequenced sample was peripheral blood mononuclear cells (PBMCs), obtained before the second cycle of nivolumab. The CDR3 sequence: CASSPQPQLENTQYF. In DNA, the CDR3 is TGTGCCAGCAGCCCGCAGCCCCAGTTGGAGAATACGCAGTATTTT.